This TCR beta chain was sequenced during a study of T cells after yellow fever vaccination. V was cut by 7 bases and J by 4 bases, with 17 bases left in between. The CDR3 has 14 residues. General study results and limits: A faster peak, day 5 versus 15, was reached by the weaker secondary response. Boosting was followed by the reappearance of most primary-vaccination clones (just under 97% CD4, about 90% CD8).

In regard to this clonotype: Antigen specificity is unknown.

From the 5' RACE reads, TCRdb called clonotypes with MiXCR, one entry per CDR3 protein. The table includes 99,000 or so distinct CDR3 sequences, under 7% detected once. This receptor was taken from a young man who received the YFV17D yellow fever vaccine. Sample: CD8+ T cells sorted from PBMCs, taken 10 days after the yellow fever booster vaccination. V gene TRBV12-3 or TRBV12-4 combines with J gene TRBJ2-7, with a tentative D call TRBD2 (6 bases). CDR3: CASTPRGRRYEQYF. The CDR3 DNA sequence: TGTGCCAGCACCCCTCGGGGGAGAAGATACGAGCAGTACTTC.